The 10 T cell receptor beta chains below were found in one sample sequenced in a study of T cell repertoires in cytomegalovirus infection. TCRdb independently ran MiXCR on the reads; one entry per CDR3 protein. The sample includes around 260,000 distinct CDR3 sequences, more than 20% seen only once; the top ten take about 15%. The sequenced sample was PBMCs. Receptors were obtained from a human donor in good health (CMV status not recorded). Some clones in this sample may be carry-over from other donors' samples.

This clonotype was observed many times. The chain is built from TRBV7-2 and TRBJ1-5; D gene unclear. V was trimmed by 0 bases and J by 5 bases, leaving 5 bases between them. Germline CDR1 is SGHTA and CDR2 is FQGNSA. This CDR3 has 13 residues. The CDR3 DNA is TGTGCCAGCAGCTTAGCTTCTGATCAGCCCCAGCATTTT. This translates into CASSLASDQPQHF.

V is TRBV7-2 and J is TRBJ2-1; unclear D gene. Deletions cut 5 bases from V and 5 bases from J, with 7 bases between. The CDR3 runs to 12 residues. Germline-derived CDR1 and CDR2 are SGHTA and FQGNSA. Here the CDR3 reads CASSPPNNEQFF. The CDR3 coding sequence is TGTGCCAGCAGCCCACCGAACAATGAGCAGTTCTTC.

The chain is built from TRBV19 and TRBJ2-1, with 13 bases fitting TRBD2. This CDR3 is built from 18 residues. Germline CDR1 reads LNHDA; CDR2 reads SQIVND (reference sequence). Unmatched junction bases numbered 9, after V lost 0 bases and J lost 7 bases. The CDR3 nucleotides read TGTGCCAGTAGTATAGATCCCCTACTAGCGGGAGGGCCTAATGAGCAGTTCTTC. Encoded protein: CASSIDPLLAGGPNEQFF.

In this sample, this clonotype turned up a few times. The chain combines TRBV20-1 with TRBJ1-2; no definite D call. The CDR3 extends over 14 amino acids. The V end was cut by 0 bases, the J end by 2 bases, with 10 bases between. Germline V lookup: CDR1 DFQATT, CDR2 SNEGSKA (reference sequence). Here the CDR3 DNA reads TGCAGTGCTAGAGATCCCACGGGAAACTATGGCTACACCTTC. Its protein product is CSARDPTGNYGYTF.

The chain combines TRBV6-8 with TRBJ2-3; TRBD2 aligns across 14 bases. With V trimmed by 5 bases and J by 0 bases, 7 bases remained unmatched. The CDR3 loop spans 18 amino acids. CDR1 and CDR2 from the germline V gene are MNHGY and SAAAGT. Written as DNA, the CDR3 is TGTGCCAGCAGTGTTCCGGGACTAGCGGGAGTTAGCACAGATACGCAGTATTTT. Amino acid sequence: CASSVPGLAGVSTDTQYF.

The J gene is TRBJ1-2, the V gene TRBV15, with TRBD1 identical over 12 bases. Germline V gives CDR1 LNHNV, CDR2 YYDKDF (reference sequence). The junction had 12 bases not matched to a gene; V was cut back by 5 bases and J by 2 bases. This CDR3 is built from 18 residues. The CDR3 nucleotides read TGTGCCACCAGCCCACAACCGGGACAGGGGGCTTCGAACTATGGCTACACCTTC. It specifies CATSPQPGQGASNYGYTF. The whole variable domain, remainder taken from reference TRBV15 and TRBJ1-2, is DAMVIQNPRYQVTQFGKPVTLSCSQTLNHNVMYWYQQKSSQAPKLLFHYYDKDFNNEADTPDNFQSRRPNTSFCFLDIRSPGLGDTAMYLCATSPQPGQGASNYGYTFGSGTRLTVV.

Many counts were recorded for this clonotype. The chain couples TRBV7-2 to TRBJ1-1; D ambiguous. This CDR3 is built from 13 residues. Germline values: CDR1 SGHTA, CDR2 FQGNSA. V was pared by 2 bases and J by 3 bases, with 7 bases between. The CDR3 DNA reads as TGTGCCAGCAGCTTACTAACGTACACTGAAGCTTTCTTT. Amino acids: CASSLLTYTEAFF. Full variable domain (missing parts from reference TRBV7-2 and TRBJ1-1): GAGVSQSPSNKVTEKGKDVELRCDPISGHTALYWYRQSLGQGLEFLIYFQGNSAPDKSGLPSDRFSAERTGGSVSTLTIQRTQQEDSAVYLCASSLLTYTEAFFGQGTRLTVV.

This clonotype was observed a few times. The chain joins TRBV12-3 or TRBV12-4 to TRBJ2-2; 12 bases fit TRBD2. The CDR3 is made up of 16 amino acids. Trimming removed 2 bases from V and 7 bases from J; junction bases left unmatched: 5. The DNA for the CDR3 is TGTGCCAGCAGTTTACTAGCGGGAGGGCCTAGCGGGGAGCTGTTTTTT. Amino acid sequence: CASSLLAGGPSGELFF.

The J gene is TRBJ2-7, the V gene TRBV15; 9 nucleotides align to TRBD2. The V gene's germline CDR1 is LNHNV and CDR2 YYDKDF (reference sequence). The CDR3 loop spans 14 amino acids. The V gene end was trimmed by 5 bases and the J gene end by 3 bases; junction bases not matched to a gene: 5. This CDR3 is CATSAKLAGYEQYF. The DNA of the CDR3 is TGTGCCACCAGCGCCAAACTAGCGGGCTACGAGCAGTACTTC. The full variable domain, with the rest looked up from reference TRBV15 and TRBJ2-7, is DAMVIQNPRYQVTQFGKPVTLSCSQTLNHNVMYWYQQKSSQAPKLLFHYYDKDFNNEADTPDNFQSRRPNTSFCFLDIRSPGLGDTAMYLCATSAKLAGYEQYFGPGTRLTVT.

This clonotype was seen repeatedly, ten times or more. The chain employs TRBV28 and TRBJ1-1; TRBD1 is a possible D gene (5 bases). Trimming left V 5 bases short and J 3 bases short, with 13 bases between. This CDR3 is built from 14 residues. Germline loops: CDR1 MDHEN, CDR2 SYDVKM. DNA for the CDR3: TGTGCCAGCAGTACGCCGGGACGGGACACTGAAGCTTTCTTT. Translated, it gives CASSTPGRDTEAFF.